This is a list of T cell receptor beta chains from one sample in a study of OX40 agonist ivuxolimab in advanced cancers. Sequencing was performed with immunoSEQ multiplex PCR; in TCRdb, only in-frame clones are kept and a portion is missing. The sample carries roughly 35,000 clones, about 85% recorded once. The specimen comprised CD4+ or CD8+ T cells sorted from blood, sampled in a trial of the OX40 agonist ivuxolimab. These receptors were taken from an adult with an advanced solid tumor such as melanoma, head and neck, liver or kidney cancer. Both conserved end residues are part of each CDR3. A D gene is named only where the DNA matches it firmly. Size is omitted from some rows. Given values are once, few, many or a class for expanded clones.

D,J,size,V,length,CDR3,DNA
-,TRBJ1-6,-,TRBV5-4,14,CASSSREQSSPLHF,TGTGCCAGCAGCTCCAGGGAGCAGAGCTCACCCCTCCACTTT
-,TRBJ2-2,-,TRBV6-6,14,CASSRDKITGELFF,TGTGCCAGCAGTCGGGACAAAATCACCGGGGAGCTGTTTTTT
TRBD2,TRBJ2-2,-,TRBV19,16,CASSMTGLAYTGELFF,TGTGCCAGTAGTATGACGGGACTAGCCTACACCGGGGAGCTGTTTTTT
-,TRBJ2-7,-,TRBV6-9,14,CASSYGGTEYEQYF,TGTGCCAGCAGTTACGGCGGGACAGAATACGAGCAGTACTTC
-,TRBJ1-2,-,TRBV5-8,14,CASSLTGILNGYTF,TGTGCCAGCAGCTTGACGGGGATCCTTAATGGCTACACCTTC
-,TRBJ2-7,-,TRBV18,13,CASSLTESYEQYF,TGTGCCAGCTCACTCACGGAATCCTACGAGCAGTACTTC
-,TRBJ1-4,-,TRBV29-1,13,CSVELGSNEKLFF,TGCAGCGTTGAACTGGGTTCTAATGAAAAACTGTTTTTT
-,TRBJ2-1,-,TRBV5-4,16,CASSLGGGRTRNEQFF,TGTGCCAGCAGCTTGGGGGGTGGCAGGACACGGAATGAGCAGTTCTTC
-,TRBJ2-7,-,TRBV5-6,14,CASSLPSRGHEQYF,TGTGCCAGCAGCTTGCCCAGTCGGGGCCACGAGCAGTACTTC
-,TRBJ2-5,-,TRBV18,17,CASSATEGGGLQETQYF,TGTGCCAGCTCAGCCACGGAAGGGGGGGGGCTACAAGAGACCCAGTACTTC
TRBD1,TRBJ1-5,-,TRBV10-3,13,CAIRDRTNQPQHF,TGTGCCATCAGGGACAGGACCAATCAGCCCCAGCATTTT
-,TRBJ2-7,-,TRBV11-3,15,CASSQNPGHSYEQYF,TGTGCCAGCAGCCAAAACCCGGGACATTCTTACGAGCAGTACTTC
TRBD2,TRBJ2-2,-,TRBV19,17,CASSRDLAGDYTGELFF,TGTGCCAGTAGTCGCGACCTAGCGGGGGATTACACCGGGGAGCTGTTTTTT
TRBD2,TRBJ2-2,-,TRBV6-6,16,CASSQSGTSGTGELFF,TGTGCCAGCAGCCAATCCGGGACTAGCGGCACCGGGGAGCTGTTTTTT
-,TRBJ1-6,-,TRBV28,16,CASSSPRGGSNSPLHF,TGTGCCAGCAGTTCTCCCCGCGGGGGTAGTAATTCACCCCTCCACTTT
-,TRBJ1-2,-,TRBV5-1,14,CASSLDQGRYGYTF,TGCGCCAGCAGCTTGGATCAGGGCCGATATGGCTACACCTTC
TRBD2,TRBJ2-5,once,TRBV29-1,12,CSVTSGQETQYF,TGCAGCGTTACTAGCGGCCAAGAGACCCAGTACTTC
-,TRBJ1-5,-,TRBV7-2,14,CASSFPGTRQPQHF,TGTGCCAGCAGCTTCCCCGGGACACGACAGCCCCAGCATTTT
-,TRBJ1-2,-,TRBV4-2,13,CASTPGRGYGYTF,TGTGCCAGCACCCCCGGCAGGGGCTATGGCTACACCTTC
TRBD1,TRBJ1-5,-,TRBV29-1,13,CSVTGGGNQPQHF,TGCAGCGTCACAGGGGGAGGCAATCAGCCCCAGCATTTT
-,TRBJ1-1,-,TRBV2,13,CASSRLGNTEAFF,TGTGCCAGCAGCCGTTTAGGGAACACTGAAGCTTTCTTT
-,TRBJ2-3,few,TRBV4-2,22,CASSQRVREISWGQGKVDTQYF,TGTGCCAGCAGCCAAAGAGTCAGGGAAATTAGTTGGGGGCAGGGGAAGGTAGATACGCAGTATTTT
-,TRBJ1-5,-,TRBV7-9,13,CASSLDGNQPQHF,TGTGCCAGCAGCTTAGACGGGAATCAGCCCCAGCATTTT
-,TRBJ1-6,few,TRBV28,14,CASSPRSYNSPLHF,TGTGCCAGCAGTCCACGAAGCTATAATTCACCCCTCCACTTT
-,TRBJ1-5,-,TRBV7-8,16,CASSLASGTPNQPQHF,TGTGCCAGCAGCTTAGCCTCGGGGACACCGAATCAGCCCCAGCATTTT
-,TRBJ2-7,few,TRBV7-9,13,CASGHDITYEQYF,TGTGCCAGCGGTCACGACATTACCTACGAGCAGTACTTC
-,TRBJ2-1,-,TRBV18,14,CASSRDEPHNEQFF,TGTGCCAGCTCACGGGACGAGCCCCACAATGAGCAGTTCTTC
TRBD2,TRBJ2-3,-,TRBV30,15,CAWSPGGGETDTQYF,TGTGCCTGGAGTCCGGGCGGGGGGGAGACAGATACGCAGTATTTT
TRBD1,TRBJ1-5,-,TRBV2,15,CASKTGTGPNQPQHF,TGTGCCAGCAAGACCGGGACAGGGCCAAATCAGCCCCAGCATTTT
-,TRBJ1-2,-,TRBV11-2,13,CASSMGRNYGYTF,TGTGCCAGCAGCATGGGACGGAACTATGGCTACACCTTC
TRBD2,TRBJ2-2,-,TRBV5-6,14,CASRSSGGSWELFF,TGTGCCAGCAGGTCCTCGGGGGGTTCGTGGGAGCTGTTTTTT
-,TRBJ1-1,once,TRBV15,12,CATSRGNTEAFF,TGTGCCACCTCGCGGGGAAACACTGAAGCTTTCTTT
-,TRBJ2-7,-,TRBV6-6,15,CASSYARTAPYEQYF,TGTGCCAGCAGTTACGCGAGGACAGCACCCTACGAGCAGTACTTC
TRBD2,TRBJ2-3,-,TRBV2,16,CASRHTGTNLTDTQYF,TGTGCCAGCAGGCATACCGGGACTAACCTCACAGATACGCAGTATTTT
TRBD2,TRBJ2-4,-,TRBV7-2,18,CASSQGLAGGGHKNIQYF,TGTGCCAGCAGCCAAGGACTAGCGGGGGGCGGCCACAAAAACATTCAGTACTTC
-,TRBJ1-6,few,TRBV25-1,16,CASSESGTKRNSPLHF,TGTGCCAGCAGTGAATCTGGGACGAAAAGAAATTCACCCCTCCACTTT
TRBD2,TRBJ2-5,-,TRBV18,14,CASSGLAGGETQYF,TGTGCCAGCTCCGGACTAGCGGGGGGAGAGACCCAGTACTTC
TRBD1,TRBJ2-3,-,TRBV6-5,13,CASSRGRPDTQYF,TGTGCCAGCAGCAGGGGGCGCCCAGATACGCAGTATTTT
-,TRBJ1-4,-,TRBV6-1,14,CASRTGDQNEKLFF,TGTGCCAGCAGGACCGGGGACCAAAATGAAAAACTGTTTTTT
-,TRBJ2-7,few,TRBV7-9,12,CASSPSSYEQYF,TGTGCCAGCAGCCCAAGCTCCTACGAGCAGTACTTC
-,TRBJ1-1,-,TRBV6-5,13,CASKVSMNTEAFF,TGTGCCAGCAAAGTTTCCATGAACACTGAAGCTTTCTTT
-,TRBJ2-5,once,TRBV5-1,15,CASSFASGSQETQYF,TGCGCCAGCAGCTTCGCCTCAGGGTCCCAAGAGACCCAGTACTTC
-,TRBJ1-6,-,TRBV7-9,15,CASSSSNWGNSPLHF,TGTGCCAGCAGCTCGTCCAACTGGGGTAATTCACCCCTCCACTTT
-,TRBJ1-1,-,TRBV29-1,12,CSGVRGAGEAFF,TGCAGCGGGGTAAGGGGAGCGGGAGAAGCTTTCTTT
-,TRBJ1-2,once,TRBV6-5,12,CASRQGGGGYTF,TGTGCCAGCAGACAAGGGGGGGGTGGCTACACCTTC
-,TRBJ2-5,-,TRBV19,15,CASSPQSVGQGTQYF,TGTGCCAGTAGTCCCCAGTCGGTAGGTCAAGGAACCCAGTACTTC
-,TRBJ2-6,-,TRBV27,15,CASRSQGTGANVLTF,TGTGCCAGCAGAAGTCAGGGGACAGGGGCCAACGTCCTGACTTTC
-,TRBJ1-2,-,TRBV7-9,14,CASSLERGYYGYTF,TGTGCCAGCAGCCTAGAGCGGGGGTACTATGGCTACACCTTC
-,TRBJ2-4,-,TRBV7-9,18,CASSSTGEDFFGKNIQYF,TGTGCCAGCAGCTCCACAGGTGAAGATTTCTTCGGCAAAAACATTCAGTACTTC
-,TRBJ2-7,once,TRBV5-8,14,CASSYGTETYEQYF,TGTGCCAGCAGCTACGGGACCGAAACCTACGAGCAGTACTTC
-,TRBJ2-1,-,TRBV7-2,16,CASSLGVSNGENEQFF,TGTGCCAGCAGCTTAGGAGTGAGTAACGGGGAAAATGAGCAGTTCTTC
TRBD1,TRBJ1-5,-,TRBV7-6,14,CASSLDPAAGGQHF,TGTGCCAGCAGCTTAGATCCGGCGGCAGGGGGCCAGCATTTT
TRBD2,TRBJ2-1,-,TRBV2,15,CASTYWTSGGGEQFF,TGTGCCAGCACCTATTGGACTAGCGGGGGTGGCGAGCAGTTCTTC
-,TRBJ2-7,-,TRBV10-2,17,CASSDHGMSPGSYEQYF,TGCGCCAGCAGTGACCACGGGATGAGTCCGGGCTCCTACGAGCAGTACTTC
TRBD2,TRBJ2-2,once,TRBV7-9,15,CASSSGLADTGELFF,TGTGCCAGCAGCTCCGGACTAGCGGACACCGGGGAGCTGTTTTTT
-,TRBJ2-5,-,TRBV11-2,14,CASSWIAPRETQYF,TGTGCCAGCAGCTGGATAGCGCCTCGCGAGACCCAGTACTTC
TRBD1,TRBJ2-3,-,TRBV5-8,16,CASSFARDRGEDTQYF,TGTGCCAGCAGCTTCGCCCGGGACAGGGGGGAAGATACGCAGTATTTT
-,TRBJ2-3,-,TRBV6-1,14,CASSEEGWADTQYF,TGTGCCAGCAGTGAAGAGGGGTGGGCAGATACGCAGTATTTT